This entry describes one T cell receptor (beta chain). These data belong to a study of blood T cell repertoires in COVID-19. At the level of the study: Italy, Spain and the United States were the sources of the convalescent and acute COVID-19 samples.

This CDR3 has 15 amino acids. V was pared by 4 bases and J by 1 base, with 6 bases of the junction left unmatched. The germline V gene has CDR1 SGHNT and CDR2 YYREEE (reference sequence). TCRdb's table, derived via immunoSEQ multiplex PCR, lists solely in-frame clones and lacks some. The sample lists fewer than 35,000 clones, 70% to 90% occurring once. Specimen: peripheral blood. The chain employs TRBV5-4 and TRBJ2-5; TRBD1 matches at 8 bases. The source is an older man with active COVID-19. Here the CDR3 reads CASSQGAAPQETQYF. The CDR3 DNA reads as TGTGCCAGCAGCCAGGGGGCTGCCCCCCAAGAGACCCAGTACTTC.